This TCR beta chain was identified in a study of radiotherapy plus CTLA-4 blockade in lung cancer. Whole-study context: There were objective responses in 15% to 20% of patients, and around 30% had disease control. Findings of the study overall: The best prediction of response reportedly came from early blood T cell clone dynamics, with interferon-beta.

As concerns this clone: Its target is unknown.

Generated by immunoSEQ multiplex PCR, the TCRdb table keeps only in-frame clones and is missing some. This table has around 110,000 clones, 85% to 90% appearing once. Participants had chemo-refractory metastatic non-small-cell lung cancer and were treated with focal radiation plus ipilimumab CTLA-4 blockade. The CDR3 is 17 amino acids. Germline V gene lookup returns CDR1 MNHEY and CDR2 SMNVEV (reference sequence). V trimming: 6 bases; J trimming: 1 base; junction bases outside the gene matches: 13. Specimen: peripheral blood, collected from a patient treated with radiotherapy plus ipilimumab. The J gene is TRBJ2-7, the V gene TRBV27, with TRBD2 matching over 9 bases. The receptor was derived from a human donor with non-small cell lung cancer that progressed on radiotherapy plus ipilimumab. DNA for the CDR3: TGTGCCAGCAGAGCGCGGGGGGGGCGGGCGGAATCCTACGAGCAGTACTTC. Translation: CASRARGGRAESYEQYF.